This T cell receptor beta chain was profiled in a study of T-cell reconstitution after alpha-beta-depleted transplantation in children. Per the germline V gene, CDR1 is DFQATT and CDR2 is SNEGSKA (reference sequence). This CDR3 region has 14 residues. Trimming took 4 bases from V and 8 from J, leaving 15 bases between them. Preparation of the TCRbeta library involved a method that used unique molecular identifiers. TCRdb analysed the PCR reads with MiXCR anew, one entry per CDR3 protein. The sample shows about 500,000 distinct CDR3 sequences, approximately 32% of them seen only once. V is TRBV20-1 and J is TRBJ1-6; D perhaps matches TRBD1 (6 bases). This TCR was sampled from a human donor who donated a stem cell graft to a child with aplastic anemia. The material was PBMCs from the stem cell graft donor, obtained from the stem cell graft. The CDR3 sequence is CSATQADSHSPLHF. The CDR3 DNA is TGCAGTGCTACCCAAGCGGACAGCCATTCACCCCTCCACTTT.